This T cell receptor (beta chain) was identified in a study of blood T cell repertoires in COVID-19. Everyone who took part was about 18 to 90 years old, and they came from fewer than 25 US areas. Profiled with immunoSEQ multiplex PCR; TCRdb holds only in-frame clones, not every one. The sample carries almost 250,000 clones, more than 85% recorded once. Germline V lookup: CDR1 LNHNV, CDR2 YYDKDF (reference sequence). V was clipped by 3 bases and J by 4 bases, with 12 bases between them. The CDR3 covers 14 residues. Sequencing was performed on PBMCs or T cells enriched from blood (not recorded which). The J gene is TRBJ2-5, the V gene TRBV15, with a possible D match to TRBD2 (5 bases). The clonotype originates from a woman aged 45-59 years who had recovered from COVID-19. The CDR3 DNA reads TGTGCCACCAGCAGGGGAGTCGGAGGAGAGACCCAGTACTTC. Its protein product is CATSRGVGGETQYF.